This T cell receptor beta chain appears in the sequencing data of a study of early T cells in non-severe SARS-CoV-2 infection. For the study at large: RNA in bulk from unsorted whole blood was sequenced, and chains were unpaired.

In the library, individual cDNA molecules carried attached unique molecular identifiers. TCRdb independently ran MiXCR on the 5' RACE reads; one entry per CDR3 protein. The sample lists about 89,000 distinct CDR3 sequences; about 14% were seen once. This clonotype was seen ten or more times. Per the germline V gene, CDR1 is MNHEY and CDR2 is SVGEGT. The ends were cut back, 4 bases at V and 2 bases at J, with 14 bases in the middle. The CDR3 contains 15 residues. The V call is TRBV6-2 or TRBV6-3, the J call TRBJ2-5; a possible D gene is TRBD1 (5 bases). The TCR comes from an adult who was a healthcare worker with PCR-confirmed SARS-CoV-2 infection or an uninfected control (not recorded which). The sequenced material came from whole blood. The CDR3: CASSSNRNYQETQYF. CDR3 in DNA: TGTGCCAGCAGTTCAAACAGGAATTATCAAGAGACCCAGTACTTC.